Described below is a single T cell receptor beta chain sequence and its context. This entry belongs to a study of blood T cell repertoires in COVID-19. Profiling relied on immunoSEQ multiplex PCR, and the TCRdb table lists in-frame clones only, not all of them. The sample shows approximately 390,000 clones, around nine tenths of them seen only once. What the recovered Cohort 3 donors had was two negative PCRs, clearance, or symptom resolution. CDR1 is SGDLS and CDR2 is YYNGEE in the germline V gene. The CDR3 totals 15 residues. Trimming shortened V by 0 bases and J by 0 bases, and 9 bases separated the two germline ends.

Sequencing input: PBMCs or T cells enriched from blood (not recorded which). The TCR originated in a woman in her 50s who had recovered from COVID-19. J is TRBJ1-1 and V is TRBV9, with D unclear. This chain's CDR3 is CASSVGDNLNTEAFF. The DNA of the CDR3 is TGTGCCAGCAGCGTAGGCGACAATCTGAACACTGAAGCTTTCTTT.